This record covers a single T cell receptor (beta chain). The total RNA that was extracted per sample amounted to at least 5 micrograms. A second PCR of 7 to 11 cycles used a sample-barcoded 5' primer and a J-beta primer mix. Template switching added a 12-random-nucleotide identifier to every cDNA molecule. TCRdb itself ran the 5' RACE reads through MiXCR, one entry per CDR3 protein. The sample records about 620,000 distinct CDR3 sequences, under 25% being singletons. These data are taken from a study of blood T cells in healthy people across ages. The sequence came from a man between 65 and 80 years old in good health. Source material: blood.

As DNA, the CDR3 is TGTGCCAGCTCTCGGAACCCAAACTACGAGCAGTACTTC. The encoded protein is CASSRNPNYEQYF. The chain links TRBV28 to TRBJ2-7, with no clear D. Per the germline V gene, CDR1 is MDHEN and CDR2 is SYDVKM. The V and J ends lost 8 bases and 3 bases respectively, with 14 bases between them. There are 13 residues in the CDR3. The full variable domain, its missing parts supplied by reference TRBV28 and TRBJ2-7, is DVKVTQSSRYLVKRTGEKVFLECVQDMDHENMFWYRQDPGLGLRLIYFSYDVKMKEKGDIPEGYSVSREKKERFSLILESASTNQTSMYLCASSRNPNYEQYFGPGTRLTVT.